The rows below give T cell receptor beta chains drawn from one sample of a study of T-cell memory formation after mild COVID-19. TCRdb called the 5' RACE reads again in MiXCR, with one record for every CDR3 protein. Altogether 470,000 or so distinct CDR3 sequences are present, about a sixth being singletons, with the ten largest covering roughly a fifth. The source material was PBMCs or a T cell subset sorted from them (not recorded which). The receptors derive from a man in his late teens or twenties who had mild COVID-19 (a few samples of this study predate the infection). Cell type and time point are not known. The CDR3 runs from the conserved cysteine through the conserved F or W. The D gene is left open where the match is weak. Expanded clones get a size class; other rows say once, few or many, or leave the size out.

>NA|TRBV7-9|TRBJ2-6|few
CASSLRGGRANVLTF
TGTGCCAGCAGCTTAAGGGGGGGACGGGCCAACGTCCTGACTTTC
>NA|TRBV6-5|TRBJ2-2|NA
CASSYRGFGELFF
TGTGCCAGCAGTTACAGGGGGTTCGGGGAGCTGTTTTTT
>TRBD2|TRBV15|TRBJ2-5|NA
CATSRGVAGGFQETQYF
TGTGCCACCAGCAGAGGAGTAGCGGGGGGGTTCCAAGAGACCCAGTACTTC
>NA|TRBV7-2|TRBJ1-1|NA
CASSPNDLTEAFF
TGTGCCAGCAGCCCGAACGATTTGACTGAAGCTTTCTTT
>NA|TRBV7-9|TRBJ2-5|NA
CASSVGQGGVETQYF
TGTGCCAGCAGCGTGGGACAAGGAGGGGTGGAGACCCAGTACTTC
>NA|TRBV12-3/TRBV12-4|TRBJ2-3|NA
CASSLARGMTDTQYF
TGTGCCAGCAGTTTAGCTAGGGGGATGACAGATACGCAGTATTTT
>NA|TRBV3-1|TRBJ1-6|NA
CASSNDGDSPLHF
TGTGCCAGCAGCAATGATGGGGACTCACCCCTCCACTTT
>TRBD1|TRBV6-5|TRBJ1-3|many
CASSPGQGAGNTIYF
TGTGCCAGCAGTCCAGGACAGGGGGCTGGAAACACCATATATTTT
>NA|TRBV12-3/TRBV12-4|TRBJ1-1|few
CASSSQVMNTEAFF
TGTGCCAGCAGTTCACAGGTAATGAACACTGAAGCTTTCTTT
>TRBD1|TRBV7-8|TRBJ1-5|NA
CASSPRGDRVGQPQHF
TGTGCCAGCAGCCCCCGGGGAGACAGGGTCGGTCAGCCCCAGCATTTT
>NA|TRBV7-2|TRBJ2-5|NA
CASSLAPVGHQETQYF
TGTGCCAGCAGCTTAGCGCCGGTCGGCCACCAAGAGACCCAGTACTTC
>NA|TRBV4-1|TRBJ1-3|few
CASSQGRSSGNTIYF
TGCGCCAGCAGCCAAGGCCGGTCCTCTGGAAACACCATATATTTT
>NA|TRBV7-8|TRBJ2-7|few
CASSPGGGDEQYF
TGTGCCAGCAGCCCCGGTGGGGGTGACGAGCAGTACTTC
>NA|TRBV6-2/TRBV6-3|TRBJ1-5|NA
CASSYSYGNQPQHF
TGTGCCAGCAGTTACTCCTACGGGAATCAGCCCCAGCATTTT
>NA|TRBV5-1|TRBJ2-3|NA
CASSLVSRDTQYF
TGCGCCAGCAGCTTGGTGTCTAGGGATACGCAGTATTTT
>NA|TRBV4-3|TRBJ1-4|NA
CASSPSGVREKLFF
TGCGCCAGCAGCCCCTCGGGGGTTCGGGAAAAACTGTTTTTT
>NA|TRBV15|TRBJ2-1|few
CATSRARVPPYNEQFF
TGTGCCACCAGCAGAGCGAGGGTCCCACCTTACAATGAGCAGTTCTTC
>NA|TRBV7-8|TRBJ1-1|few
CASSHFGVAEAFF
TGTGCCAGCAGCCACTTCGGCGTTGCTGAAGCTTTCTTT
>TRBD1|TRBV5-1|TRBJ1-4|few
CASSATGDSEKLFF
TGCGCCAGCAGCGCCACAGGGGATAGTGAAAAACTGTTTTTT
>NA|TRBV12-3/TRBV12-4|TRBJ1-6|NA
CASSPQIAHSPLHF
TGTGCCAGCAGTCCCCAGATCGCCCATTCACCCCTCCACTTT
>NA|TRBV6-6|TRBJ2-4|NA
CASRPLREGTKNIQYF
TGTGCCAGCAGACCCCTACGGGAAGGGACCAAAAACATTCAGTACTTC
>TRBD2|TRBV4-3|TRBJ2-7|NA
CASSQSLAGASYEQYF
TGCGCCAGCAGCCAAAGCCTAGCGGGTGCCTCCTACGAGCAGTACTTC
>TRBD2|TRBV20-1|TRBJ2-5|few
CSASSSGVGTQYF
TGCAGTGCTAGTTCCAGCGGGGTCGGGACCCAGTACTTC
>NA|TRBV7-3|TRBJ2-5|few
CASSLTGVGEETQYF
TGTGCCAGCAGCTTAACAGGGGTTGGAGAAGAGACCCAGTACTTC
>TRBD2|TRBV6-5|TRBJ2-1|NA
CASHGGAGEQFF
TGTGCCAGCCACGGGGGGGCAGGTGAGCAGTTCTTC
>NA|TRBV7-9|TRBJ2-1|few
CASSSSGLYNEQFF
TGTGCCAGCAGCTCCTCGGGACTTTACAATGAGCAGTTCTTC
>TRBD1|TRBV5-8|TRBJ2-2|many
CASSSGDRGAGELFF
TGTGCCAGCAGTTCTGGGGACAGGGGCGCCGGGGAGCTGTTTTTT
>NA|TRBV5-8|TRBJ2-5|few
CASSAGPRGDRETQYF
TGTGCCAGCAGCGCCGGGCCAAGGGGAGATCGGGAGACCCAGTACTTC
>NA|TRBV6-5|TRBJ2-7|NA
CASSYQGRQYF
TGTGCCAGCAGTTACCAGGGGAGGCAGTACTTC
>NA|TRBV6-2/TRBV6-3|TRBJ2-3|NA
CASRARGDFNYLTQYF
TGTGCCAGCAGGGCCAGGGGCGACTTTAATTACCTTACGCAGTATTTT
>TRBD1|TRBV3-1|TRBJ2-7|NA
CASSQGSPGQGYREYF
TGTGCCAGCAGCCAAGGTTCTCCGGGACAGGGTTATCGGGAGTACTTC
>NA|TRBV6-2/TRBV6-3|TRBJ1-1|many
CASSSNMNTEAFF
TGTGCCAGCAGTTCCAACATGAACACTGAAGCTTTCTTT
>NA|TRBV12-3/TRBV12-4|TRBJ1-5|few
CASSGGTQPQHF
TGTGCCAGCAGTGGTGGGACTCAGCCCCAGCATTTT
>TRBD1|TRBV6-6|TRBJ2-2|NA
CASSAGQGSDTGELFF
TGTGCCAGCAGTGCCGGACAGGGGTCGGACACCGGGGAGCTGTTTTTT
>TRBD2|TRBV4-3|TRBJ2-5|few
CASSLLRTSGDETQYF
TGCGCCAGCAGCCTATTGAGGACTAGCGGGGACGAGACCCAGTACTTC
>NA|TRBV2|TRBJ1-2|NA
CASSEGGAEGYTF
TGTGCCAGCAGTGAAGGGGGGGCGGAGGGCTACACCTTC
>NA|TRBV7-2|TRBJ2-3|NA
CASSLVADMQYF
TGTGCCAGCAGCTTAGTAGCAGATATGCAGTATTTT
>NA|TRBV4-1|TRBJ1-5|NA
CASSQVDRDSPQHF
TGCGCCAGCAGCCAAGTTGACCGGGACTCGCCCCAGCATTTT
>NA|TRBV18|TRBJ2-5|NA
CASSPPGIPETQYF
TGTGCCAGCTCACCACCAGGCATCCCCGAGACCCAGTACTTC